Listed below are T cell receptor beta chains from one sample, sequenced in a study of CD8 T cell repertoires and HIV-1 epitope variants. TCRdb keeps only in-frame clones here, not all; method: immunoSEQ multiplex PCR. Altogether 5,000 or so clones are present, 65% to 70% being singletons, with the ten largest covering roughly 44%. These receptors' targets are unknown. Material: cultured CD8+ T cells derived from PBMCs. Source of these receptors: a male donor with HIV. Each CDR3 is given with its conserved first and last residue. The D gene is left open where the match is weak. Clone size is not always given. Where it is, it says once, few, many or a class for expanded clones.

TRBJ2-1,TRBV4-2,NA,NA,TGTGCCAGCAGCCAAGTGACAGGGAGGGAGGGATACAATGAGCAGTTCTTC,CASSQVTGREGYNEQFF
TRBJ1-1,TRBV7-9,NA,NA,TGTGCCAGCAGGGTCGAGGGGGGGACTGAAGCTTTCTTT,CASRVEGGTEAFF
TRBJ2-7,TRBV11-2,NA,NA,TGTGCCAGCAGCTTAGTTCGGGGCTACGAGCAGTACTTC,CASSLVRGYEQYF
TRBJ1-5,TRBV6-5,NA,NA,TGTGCCAGCAGTTACTCGGGGGGTGTTCAGCCCCAGCATTTT,CASSYSGGVQPQHF
TRBJ1-2,TRBV28,NA,NA,TGTGCCAGCAGTCGTCCGGGGGGGTATGGCTACACCTTC,CASSRPGGYGYTF
TRBJ2-1,TRBV7-9,NA,NA,TGTGCCAGCAGCTTGGACGGCTACAATGAGCAGTTCTTC,CASSLDGYNEQFF
TRBJ2-1,TRBV6-5,NA,TRBD2,TGTGCCAGCAGTTACGCGGGGGTCGATGAGCAGTTCTTC,CASSYAGVDEQFF
TRBJ2-1,TRBV15,NA,NA,TGTGCCACCAGCAGGGGGTCATTAGAGCAGTTCTTC,CATSRGSLEQFF
TRBJ2-7,TRBV2,NA,NA,TGTGCCAGCAGTGACGAGCTCGAGATCTACGAGCAGTACTTC,CASSDELEIYEQYF
TRBJ2-1,TRBV7-6,NA,NA,TGTGCCAGCAGTCTTGGCGGCGGAGCCATCAATGAGCAGTTCTTC,CASSLGGGAINEQFF
TRBJ1-1,TRBV6-1,NA,TRBD1,TGTGCCAGCAGTGAAGCGCTTCGGACAGGGAAGTCGAACACTGAAGCTTTCTTT,CASSEALRTGKSNTEAFF
TRBJ2-1,TRBV29-1,NA,TRBD2,TGCAGCGTTGAAGGAGGCCAAGGACTAGCGGGAGGTCGCTACAATGAGCAGTTCTTC,CSVEGGQGLAGGRYNEQFF
TRBJ2-1,TRBV27,few,NA,TGTGCCAGCATGGGAGGTAGCTGGAGCTCCTACAATGAGCAGTTCTTC,CASMGGSWSSYNEQFF
TRBJ1-6,TRBV27,NA,NA,TGTGCCAGCAGTTTACCCCCCTCCTATAATTCACCCCTCCACTTT,CASSLPPSYNSPLHF
TRBJ1-1,TRBV29-1,NA,NA,TGCAGCGTTGCGGGGACGGAGGGTGGTAGCACTGAAGCTTTCTTT,CSVAGTEGGSTEAFF
TRBJ1-4,TRBV9,medium-sized,TRBD1,TGTGCCAGCAGCCCAAGGGACAGTTCTAATGAAAAACTGTTTTTT,CASSPRDSSNEKLFF
TRBJ2-5,TRBV2,NA,TRBD2,TGTGCCAGCAGCTTACCTAGCGGAAAAATTCAAGAGACCCAGTACTTC,CASSLPSGKIQETQYF
TRBJ1-2,TRBV7-8,NA,NA,TGCGCCAGCAGCCAAGATCCCCCAGACTTGGACTATGGCTACACCTTC,CASSQDPPDLDYGYTF
TRBJ1-1,TRBV14,NA,NA,TGTGCCAGCAGCCTGGGGTGGAACACTGAAGCTTTCTTT,CASSLGWNTEAFF
TRBJ1-5,TRBV28,few,NA,TGTGCCAGCAGAACAGAGTATAGCAATCAGCCCCAGCATTTT,CASRTEYSNQPQHF
TRBJ2-2,TRBV14,NA,NA,TGTGCCAGCAGCCAAGGATGGAAGATTAACACCGGGGAGCTGTTTTTT,CASSQGWKINTGELFF
TRBJ2-7,TRBV5-1,NA,TRBD2,TGCGCCAGCAGTCGGACTAGCGGGACTACTAGCTCCTACGAGCAGTACTTC,CASSRTSGTTSSYEQYF
TRBJ1-6,TRBV19,NA,NA,TGTGCCAGTAGTACACCGGGACGGCAAAGTTCACCCCTCCACTTT,CASSTPGRQSSPLHF
TRBJ2-7,TRBV7-6,NA,TRBD2,TGTGCCAGCAGCTACGGCACTACCGGACTAGCGGGGGCCTACGAGCAGTACTTC,CASSYGTTGLAGAYEQYF
TRBJ1-1,TRBV28,NA,NA,TGTGCCAGCAGTTTCCCGACAGGCACTGAAGCTTTCTTT,CASSFPTGTEAFF
TRBJ1-6,TRBV27,NA,TRBD1,TGTGCCAGCAGTTTATTAATGGCGGGACAGTATAATTCACCCCTCCACTTT,CASSLLMAGQYNSPLHF
TRBJ2-6,TRBV7-8,NA,NA,TGTGCCAGCAGCTTAAGTTCCAGCGGAATCCTCTCTGGGGCCAACGTCCTGACTTTC,CASSLSSSGILSGANVLTF
TRBJ1-2,TRBV5-4,few,NA,TGTGCCAGCAGCCCCCTACCCCCAGGGAACTATGGCTACACCTTC,CASSPLPPGNYGYTF
TRBJ2-4,TRBV6-1,NA,NA,TGTGCCAGCAGTGACGTACAGCCCAAAAACATTCAGTACTTC,CASSDVQPKNIQYF
TRBJ2-1,TRBV19,NA,NA,TGTGCCAGTAGTATAGATCAGATCGGCAGCTCCTACAATGAGCAGTTCTTC,CASSIDQIGSSYNEQFF
TRBJ2-7,TRBV6-6,NA,NA,TGTGCCAGCAGTTACTTCGGGGCCTACGAGCAGTACTTC,CASSYFGAYEQYF
TRBJ2-7,TRBV19,NA,TRBD2,TGTGCCAGTAGCAGTCTGCAGACTAGCGGGAGAACCTACGAGCAGTACTTC,CASSSLQTSGRTYEQYF
TRBJ2-7,TRBV29-1,NA,NA,TGCAGCGTTGAAGGGCCTTTGAGGGGAGCTAAAAAGGAGCAGTACTTC,CSVEGPLRGAKKEQYF